This T cell receptor beta chain is from a study of early T cells in non-severe SARS-CoV-2 infection. The study's findings and limits: VDJdb matching skewed toward anti-spike CD8 responses, missing private and CD4 specificities.

This clonotype was recorded a few times. Its antigen remains unidentified. One entry per CDR3 protein, called by TCRdb with MiXCR from the 5' RACE reads. Among about 70,000 distinct CDR3 sequences listed, 10% were seen once. Germline CDR1 and CDR2: MNHEY and SMNVEV (reference sequence). V lost 5 bases and J 0 bases, leaving 8 bases between the germline ends. The CDR3 runs 14 residues. This sequence originates from an adult who was a healthcare worker with PCR-confirmed SARS-CoV-2 infection or an uninfected control (not recorded which). The chain has TRBV27 and TRBJ2-1; D might be TRBD2 (5 bases). Sequenced here: whole blood, sampled at baseline. As DNA, the CDR3 is TGTGCCAGCAGTAGGACTGTCTCCTACAATGAGCAGTTCTTC. Its protein product is CASSRTVSYNEQFF.